The sequence of this T cell receptor beta chain was determined in a study of T cell changes during pregnancy in multiple sclerosis. TCRdb's table, derived via immunoSEQ multiplex PCR, lists solely in-frame clones and lacks some. The sample lists 40,000 or so clones; 91% were seen once. This CDR3 has 13 amino acids. Germline lookup yields CDR1 ENHRY and CDR2 SYGVKD. Trimming removed 11 bases at V and 2 bases at J, with 16 bases between. The material sequenced was CD8+ T cells from peripheral blood mononuclear cells, taken in the second trimester of pregnancy. The origin of this receptor is a female donor with multiple sclerosis, enrolled in a pregnancy study. The rearrangement links TRBV10-3 to TRBJ2-7; a possible D gene is TRBD1 (5 bases). CDR3 coding DNA: TGTGCCGCCGTCCGGACGGACACCTACGAGCAGTACTTC. Protein sequence: CAAVRTDTYEQYF.